These T cell receptor beta chains were read from a single sample in a study of spatial heterogeneity in lung cancer. Via MiXCR, TCRdb re-called the 5' RACE reads, giving one row per CDR3 protein. The data show 20,000 to 25,000 distinct CDR3 sequences, more than 6.5% seen once. The sample consisted of PBMCs, taken at surgery. The receptors originated from a male donor with early-stage non-small cell lung cancer. CDR3s include the opening cysteine and the closing phenylalanine or tryptophan. D genes are given only for firm matches. Clone size is given for some rows only: seen once, a few or many times, or a class if the clone is expanded.

>-|TRBV20-1|TRBJ1-6|many
TGCAGTGGTGTTACGCTTAGGGATTCACCCCTCCACTTT
CSGVTLRDSPLHF
>-|TRBV10-3|TRBJ1-2|few
TGTGCCATCAGTGAGTCTTGGACCTTTAACTCTAGGGGCTACACCTTC
CAISESWTFNSRGYTF
>TRBD1|TRBV6-5|TRBJ2-5|many
TGTGCCAGCAGTTCTCCTTGGGACAGGGAAGAGACCCAGTACTTC
CASSSPWDREETQYF
>TRBD1|TRBV28|TRBJ1-5|-
TGTGCCAGCAGCCTAGTTCAGGGGGCGCGGGGTCAGCCCCAGCATTTT
CASSLVQGARGQPQHF
>-|TRBV6-1|TRBJ1-2|few
TGTGCCAGCAGTTTGGGGCGCTTGAACTATGGCTACACCTTC
CASSLGRLNYGYTF
>TRBD2|TRBV10-2|TRBJ2-7|many
TGCGCCAGCGGGTGGACCACGGGAGGGCCGGGGGACGAGCAGTACTTC
CASGWTTGGPGDEQYF
>-|TRBV5-4|TRBJ1-4|-
TGTGCCAGCAGCGACAGCATAAATGAAAAACTGTTTTTT
CASSDSINEKLFF
>TRBD2|TRBV14|TRBJ2-1|many
TGTGCCAGCAGCCAAGGTTCGAGCAGCGGGAGAAGAGAGCAGTTCTTC
CASSQGSSSGRREQFF
>TRBD2|TRBV29-1|TRBJ2-1|many
TGCAGCGCACGACTAGCGGGGGGGATCTACAATGAGCAGTTCTTC
CSARLAGGIYNEQFF
>-|TRBV20-1|TRBJ1-2|many
TGCAGTGCTAGTGACAGGTCCTTCAACTATGGCTACACCTTC
CSASDRSFNYGYTF
>TRBD2|TRBV5-1|TRBJ2-5|many
TGCGCCAGCAGCTTAGGGGCTAGCGGGGATGTAGAGACCCAGTACTTC
CASSLGASGDVETQYF
>TRBD2|TRBV11-3|TRBJ2-3|many
TGTGCCAGCAGCTTAGTGGCTAGCGGGGGGGCCGCAGATACGCAGTATTTT
CASSLVASGGAADTQYF
>-|TRBV2|TRBJ1-5|few
TGTGCCAGCAGTCTGTGGGCTAGCAATCAGCCCCAGCATTTT
CASSLWASNQPQHF
>-|TRBV18|TRBJ2-7|many
TGTGCCAGCTCGCCGGACATTTCTGGCGAGCAGTACTTC
CASSPDISGEQYF
>TRBD2|TRBV3-1|TRBJ2-7|medium-sized
TGTGCCAGCAGCCAAGGGACTAGCGGCGTCTACGAGCAGTACTTC
CASSQGTSGVYEQYF
>-|TRBV5-1|TRBJ1-1|few
TGCGCCAGCAGCCTAACTAACAGGGTCACTGAAGCTTTCTTT
CASSLTNRVTEAFF
>TRBD2|TRBV28|TRBJ2-1|many
TGTGCCAGCAGTTTTTGGGGGAGGGCCTACAATGAGCAGTTCTTC
CASSFWGRAYNEQFF